These T cell receptor beta chains were read from a single sample in a study of Ad26.COV2.S vaccination and SARS-CoV-2 variants. Assay: immunoSEQ multiplex PCR; the TCRdb copy retains only in-frame clones and omits some. This repertoire shows 300,000 to 400,000 clones, roughly 88% found once; its top ten account for around 5.5%. The sequences come from peripheral blood, collected in a trial of Ad26.COV2.S vaccine versus placebo. Every receptor here comes from a person aged 18-60 years who received the Ad26.COV2.S COVID-19 vaccine or a placebo. Each CDR3 is given with its conserved first and last residue. Fields, in order: J gene, clone size, V gene, D gene, CDR3 DNA, CDR3 protein. A D gene is named only where the DNA matches it firmly. Where a row states a size, it is once, few, many or the class of an expanded clone; other rows omit it.

J: TRBJ1-4
size: .
V: TRBV19
D: .
DNA: TGTGCCAGTAGTACGAGGGGAAACACTAATGAAAAACTGTTTTTT
CDR3: CASSTRGNTNEKLFF

J: TRBJ2-5
size: few
V: TRBV2
D: .
DNA: TGTGCCAGCAGTGATAGCGAACTGGAGACCCAGTACTTC
CDR3: CASSDSELETQYF

J: TRBJ1-2
size: .
V: TRBV27
D: TRBD1
DNA: TGTGCCAGCAGTCTGGGACAGAGCTACTATGGCTACACCTTC
CDR3: CASSLGQSYYGYTF

J: TRBJ1-1
size: .
V: TRBV11-2
D: TRBD1
DNA: TGTGCCAGCAGCGCCCGGACAGGTCGTACTGAAGCTTTCTTT
CDR3: CASSARTGRTEAFF

J: TRBJ2-1
size: .
V: TRBV5-4
D: TRBD2
DNA: TGTGCCAGCAGCTTGGGGGCGGGAGGAACTTCCAATGAGCAGTTCTTC
CDR3: CASSLGAGGTSNEQFF

J: TRBJ2-5
size: .
V: TRBV27
D: .
DNA: TGTGCCAGCCGCTCGGGGTCCTGGTACTTC
CDR3: CASRSGSWYF

J: TRBJ1-1
size: .
V: TRBV19
D: .
DNA: TGTGCCATCTCGCCCGGAGGGGTGAACACTGAAGCTTTCTTT
CDR3: CAISPGGVNTEAFF

J: TRBJ1-2
size: .
V: TRBV7-6
D: .
DNA: TGTGCCAGCAGCTTAGCGATGGGACTTCTAGAGAACTATGGCTACACCTTC
CDR3: CASSLAMGLLENYGYTF

J: TRBJ1-2
size: once
V: TRBV7-2
D: .
DNA: TGTGCCAGCAGCTTATATCCAGCCGCTAACTATGGCTACACCTTC
CDR3: CASSLYPAANYGYTF

J: TRBJ1-1
size: .
V: TRBV6-5
D: TRBD1
DNA: TGTGCCAGTAGAACAGGGGTGGCGAACACTGAAGCTTTCTTT
CDR3: CASRTGVANTEAFF

J: TRBJ2-4
size: .
V: TRBV11-2
D: TRBD1
DNA: TGTGCCAGCAGCTCGCGCATTCCGGGACAGGGGGCTGTGGGTAACATTCAGTACTTC
CDR3: CASSSRIPGQGAVGNIQYF

J: TRBJ1-5
size: .
V: TRBV12-3/TRBV12-4
D: .
DNA: TGTGCCAGCAGTTTAGTGGACGTTCAGCCCCAGCATTTT
CDR3: CASSLVDVQPQHF

J: TRBJ2-1
size: .
V: TRBV27
D: .
DNA: TGTGCCAGCAGTAGGGCAGATGAGCAGTTCTTC
CDR3: CASSRADEQFF

J: TRBJ2-1
size: .
V: TRBV2
D: .
DNA: TGTGCCGGAAGACGTTATCAAGTTGTGCAGTTCTTC
CDR3: CAGRRYQVVQFF

J: TRBJ1-4
size: .
V: TRBV4-1
D: .
DNA: TGCGCCAGCAGCCACGAATATGAAAAACTGTTTTTT
CDR3: CASSHEYEKLFF

J: TRBJ1-5
size: once
V: TRBV19
D: .
DNA: TGTGCCAGTAAAGAGGAGGGTTTCTATCAGCCCCAGCATTTT
CDR3: CASKEEGFYQPQHF

J: TRBJ1-5
size: .
V: TRBV19
D: .
DNA: TGTGCCAGTTCGCTCGTCCGTGCTCAGCCCCAGCATTTT
CDR3: CASSLVRAQPQHF

J: TRBJ1-3
size: .
V: TRBV9
D: .
DNA: TGTGCCAGCAGCGTAGAGCCTGGAAACACCATATATTTT
CDR3: CASSVEPGNTIYF

J: TRBJ1-6
size: .
V: TRBV19
D: .
DNA: TGTGCCAGTAGTATAACAGGGAAAGTGGTGAGCTCACCCCTCCACTTT
CDR3: CASSITGKVVSSPLHF

J: TRBJ1-1
size: .
V: TRBV28
D: TRBD1
DNA: TGTGCCAGCACTACGACAGGGCCCCGGGTAGCTTTCTTT
CDR3: CASTTTGPRVAFF

J: TRBJ1-4
size: .
V: TRBV28
D: TRBD1
DNA: TGTGCCAGCAGTATCGGGACAGGTATAAAAGGACTGTTTTTT
CDR3: CASSIGTGIKGLFF